This entry concerns a single TCR beta chain. As yet, its antigen is unknown. Trimming took off 4 bases at V and 2 bases at J, with 26 bases between the two ends. The length of the CDR3 is 19 residues. Germline V gene data show CDR1 as LGHNA and CDR2 as YSLEER. This record belongs to a study of cytomegalovirus exposure and HLA in healthy donors. Study conclusions and caveats: An analysis that was carried out later associated 15,000 to 20,000 TCR beta sequences with HLA alleles at 0.05 false discovery rate.

PCR employed 60 Vbeta and 13 Jbeta primers. Clones were sequenced by immunoSEQ multiplex PCR, and TCRdb holds only the in-frame ones, with some missing. There are roughly 88,000 clones in the sample; roughly 69% occur only once, and roughly 2.7% lies in the top ten. This sequence originates from a man in his fifties or sixties in good health and CMV-seronegative. This rearrangement joins TRBV4-3 to TRBJ1-2; tentative D call: TRBD1 (6 bases). The sample taken for sequencing was PBMCs. The CDR3 sequence is CASSLNPLLRRQENYGYTF. The DNA of the CDR3 is TGCGCCAGCAGCCTTAACCCCCTTTTGCGTAGACAGGAGAACTATGGCTACACCTTC.